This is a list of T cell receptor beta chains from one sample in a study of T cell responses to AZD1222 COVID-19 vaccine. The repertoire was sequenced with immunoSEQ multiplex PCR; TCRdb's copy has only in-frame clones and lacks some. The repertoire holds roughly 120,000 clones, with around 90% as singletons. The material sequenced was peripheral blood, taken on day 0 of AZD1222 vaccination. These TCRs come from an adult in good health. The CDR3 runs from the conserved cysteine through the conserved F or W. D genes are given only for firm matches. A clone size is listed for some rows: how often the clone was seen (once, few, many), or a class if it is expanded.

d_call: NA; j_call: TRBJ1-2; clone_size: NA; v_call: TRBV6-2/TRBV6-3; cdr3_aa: CASSVPGSNYGYTF; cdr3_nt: TGTGCCAGCAGTGTCCCAGGATCTAACTATGGCTACACCTTC
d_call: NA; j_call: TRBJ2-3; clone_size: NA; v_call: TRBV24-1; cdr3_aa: CATSDTGSISTDTQYF; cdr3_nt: TGTGCCACCAGTGACACCGGGAGTATTAGCACAGATACGCAGTATTTT
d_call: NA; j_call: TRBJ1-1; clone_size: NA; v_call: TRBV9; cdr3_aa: CASSESDRNTEAFF; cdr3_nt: TGTGCCAGCAGCGAAAGCGACAGGAACACTGAAGCTTTCTTT
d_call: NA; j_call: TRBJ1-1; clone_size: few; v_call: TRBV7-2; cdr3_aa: CASSLTAINTEAFF; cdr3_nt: TGTGCCAGCAGCTTAACAGCCATTAACACTGAAGCTTTCTTT
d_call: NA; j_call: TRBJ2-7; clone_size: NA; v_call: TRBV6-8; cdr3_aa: CASSSKGEQYF; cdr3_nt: TGTGCCAGCAGTTCCAAGGGGGAGCAGTACTTC
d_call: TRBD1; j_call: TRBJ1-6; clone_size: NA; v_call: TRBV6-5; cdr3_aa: CASRDTGGGSPLHF; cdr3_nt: TGTGCCAGCAGAGACACAGGGGGGGGATCACCCCTCCACTTT
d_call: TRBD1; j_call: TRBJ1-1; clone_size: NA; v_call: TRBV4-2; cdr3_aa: CASSPLVDRANTEAFF; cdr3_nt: TGTGCCAGCAGCCCCCTTGTCGACAGGGCCAACACTGAAGCTTTCTTT
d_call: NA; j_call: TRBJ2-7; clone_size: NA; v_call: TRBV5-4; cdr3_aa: CASSSNRGLYVGYEQYF; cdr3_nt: TGTGCCAGCAGCTCCAATCGGGGTCTGTATGTCGGCTACGAGCAGTACTTC
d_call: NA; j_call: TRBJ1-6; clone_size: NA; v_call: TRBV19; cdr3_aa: CASSIGWRRQSHSFLHF; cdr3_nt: TGTGCCAGTAGTATAGGGTGGAGGCGACAGAGCCATTCCTTCCTCCACTTT
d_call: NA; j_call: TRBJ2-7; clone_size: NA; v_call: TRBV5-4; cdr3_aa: CASSLDPGVYEQYF; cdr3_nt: TGTGCCAGCAGCTTGGATCCGGGAGTCTACGAGCAGTACTTC
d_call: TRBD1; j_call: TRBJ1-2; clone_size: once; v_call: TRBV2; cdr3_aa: CASRTQGAYGYTF; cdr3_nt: TGTGCCAGCAGGACCCAGGGGGCATATGGCTACACCTTC
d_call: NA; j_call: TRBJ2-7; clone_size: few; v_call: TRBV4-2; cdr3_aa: CASSQAGSYEQYF; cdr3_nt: TGTGCCAGCAGCCAAGCGGGGTCCTACGAGCAGTACTTC
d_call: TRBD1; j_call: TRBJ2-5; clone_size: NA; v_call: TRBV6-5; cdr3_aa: CASRDRGRGTQYF; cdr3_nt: TGTGCCAGCAGGGACAGGGGGCGAGGGACCCAGTACTTC
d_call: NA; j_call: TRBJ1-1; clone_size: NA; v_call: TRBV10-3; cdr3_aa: CAISEGGTEAFF; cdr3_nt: TGTGCCATCAGTGAAGGAGGAACTGAAGCTTTCTTT
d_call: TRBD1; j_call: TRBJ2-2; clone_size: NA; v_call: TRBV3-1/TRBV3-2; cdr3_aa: CASSELDRAYSGELFF; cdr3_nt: TGTGCCAGCAGCGAACTGGACAGGGCCTATTCCGGGGAGCTGTTTTTT
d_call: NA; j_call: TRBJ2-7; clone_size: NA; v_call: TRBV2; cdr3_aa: CASSLEINEQYF; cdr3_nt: TGTGCCAGCTCCCTAGAGATCAACGAGCAGTACTTC
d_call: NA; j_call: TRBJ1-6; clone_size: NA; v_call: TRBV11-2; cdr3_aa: CASSFVDSPLHF; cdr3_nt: TGTGCCAGCAGCTTCGTGGATTCACCCCTCCACTTT
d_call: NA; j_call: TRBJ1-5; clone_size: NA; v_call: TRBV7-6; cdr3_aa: CASSLAGRQNQPQHF; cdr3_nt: TGTGCCAGCAGCTTAGCCGGCAGGCAAAATCAGCCCCAGCATTTT
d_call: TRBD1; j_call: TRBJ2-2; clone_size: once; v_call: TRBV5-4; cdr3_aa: CASSLGQGGTGELFF; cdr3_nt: TGTGCCAGCAGCCTAGGACAGGGGGGCACCGGGGAGCTGTTTTTT
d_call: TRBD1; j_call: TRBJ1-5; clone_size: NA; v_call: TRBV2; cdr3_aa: CASRPDRPSNQPQHF; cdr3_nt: TGTGCCAGCAGGCCGGACAGGCCTAGCAATCAGCCCCAGCATTTT